These T cell receptor beta chains were read from a single sample in a study of neurological immune-mediated disorders. TCRdb passed the 5' RACE reads through MiXCR, listing each CDR3 protein once. The sample contains 55,000 to 75,000 distinct CDR3 sequences, 12% of which appear only once. Sample: PBMCs. The receptors originated from a woman in her sixties or seventies with HTLV-1-associated myelopathy (HAM/TSP). Each CDR3 is given without its conserved first and last residue. The D gene is left open where the match is weak. Rows may omit the clone size; those that give it use once, few, many or a size class.

j_gene: TRBJ1-5; abundance: many; d_gene: -; len: 13; v_gene: TRBV28; CDR3aa: ASSLWGESNQPQH
j_gene: TRBJ2-1; abundance: -; d_gene: -; len: 11; v_gene: TRBV5-1; CDR3aa: PSSGAGNNEQF
j_gene: TRBJ1-1; abundance: few; d_gene: TRBD1; len: 11; v_gene: TRBV10-3; CDR3aa: ATRQGESTEAF
j_gene: TRBJ2-7; abundance: many; d_gene: TRBD2; len: 9; v_gene: TRBV20-1; CDR3aa: SGAGGNEQY
j_gene: TRBJ2-1; abundance: many; d_gene: TRBD2; len: 13; v_gene: TRBV12-3/TRBV12-4; CDR3aa: ASSPGLAGYNEQF
j_gene: TRBJ2-5; abundance: many; d_gene: -; len: 12; v_gene: TRBV28; CDR3aa: ASSLSGAQETQY
j_gene: TRBJ2-7; abundance: many; d_gene: TRBD2; len: 12; v_gene: TRBV7-3; CDR3aa: ASSSGLAPFEQY
j_gene: TRBJ2-2; abundance: many; d_gene: -; len: 10; v_gene: TRBV11-3; CDR3aa: ASSLKSGELF
j_gene: TRBJ2-3; abundance: many; d_gene: -; len: 11; v_gene: TRBV5-1; CDR3aa: ASSFQGTDTQY
j_gene: TRBJ2-7; abundance: -; d_gene: -; len: 17; v_gene: TRBV5-1; CDR3aa: ASSFYICSARQGASEQY
j_gene: TRBJ1-2; abundance: many; d_gene: -; len: 13; v_gene: TRBV5-6; CDR3aa: ASSLGAGTHYGYT
j_gene: TRBJ2-3; abundance: many; d_gene: TRBD2; len: 15; v_gene: TRBV4-1; CDR3aa: ASQAAVGAGGKDTQY
j_gene: TRBJ2-2; abundance: many; d_gene: TRBD2; len: 14; v_gene: TRBV20-1; CDR3aa: SARASGRGYTGELF
j_gene: TRBJ2-1; abundance: many; d_gene: -; len: 13; v_gene: TRBV11-2; CDR3aa: ASSHGGLDYNEQF
j_gene: TRBJ2-1; abundance: many; d_gene: TRBD2; len: 12; v_gene: TRBV6-6; CDR3aa: ASSYPGGYNEQF
j_gene: TRBJ1-1; abundance: many; d_gene: -; len: 12; v_gene: TRBV3-1; CDR3aa: ASSQERGNTEAF
j_gene: TRBJ2-2; abundance: many; d_gene: -; len: 9; v_gene: TRBV5-1; CDR3aa: ASRDTGELF
j_gene: TRBJ2-5; abundance: many; d_gene: TRBD1; len: 13; v_gene: TRBV12-3/TRBV12-4; CDR3aa: ASSFNRGLSGTQY
j_gene: TRBJ2-5; abundance: many; d_gene: -; len: 12; v_gene: TRBV10-3; CDR3aa: AISDGGLGETQY
j_gene: TRBJ2-7; abundance: many; d_gene: -; len: 14; v_gene: TRBV6-6; CDR3aa: ASSYSMVGIRYEQY
j_gene: TRBJ2-7; abundance: many; d_gene: -; len: 12; v_gene: TRBV5-1; CDR3aa: ASSRTADTYEQY
j_gene: TRBJ2-1; abundance: many; d_gene: TRBD1; len: 13; v_gene: TRBV5-5; CDR3aa: ASSLGQGTYNEQF
j_gene: TRBJ2-1; abundance: many; d_gene: TRBD2; len: 12; v_gene: TRBV12-3/TRBV12-4; CDR3aa: ASSFTGGNYEQF
j_gene: TRBJ2-5; abundance: many; d_gene: -; len: 10; v_gene: TRBV5-1; CDR3aa: ASSLARETQY
j_gene: TRBJ2-2; abundance: many; d_gene: -; len: 10; v_gene: TRBV15; CDR3aa: ATSRRLGELF
j_gene: TRBJ2-3; abundance: many; d_gene: -; len: 11; v_gene: TRBV11-2; CDR3aa: ASSYSSTDTQY
j_gene: TRBJ2-7; abundance: many; d_gene: -; len: 11; v_gene: TRBV20-1; CDR3aa: SAREFSRGEQY